Shown below are 17 T cell receptor beta chains from a single sample sequenced in a study of T cells in Graves' hyperthyroidism and ophthalmopathy. RNA transcripts yielded amplified TCR beta CDR3 regions. During a first-round RT-PCR of the TCR CDR3, the HTBI primer set was used. TCRdb redid the calling of the multiplex PCR reads with MiXCR, one entry per CDR3 protein. Here the sample spans 390,000 or so distinct CDR3 sequences, roughly 14% being singletons. Material for sequencing was blood. Receptors were obtained from a man in his late teens or twenties with Graves' ophthalmopathy.

The gene calls are TRBV19 and TRBJ2-7; 13 nucleotides agree with TRBD2. CDR3 length: 15 amino acids. V lost 3 bases and J lost 6; bases outside the gene matches: 5. The germline V gene has CDR1 LNHDA and CDR2 SQIVND (reference sequence). CDR3 in amino acids: CASSIGLAGASEQYF. The CDR3 region has the DNA TGTGCCAGTAGTATTGGACTAGCGGGAGCATCCGAGCAGTACTTC.

This clonotype has a count of ten or more. The chain couples TRBV24-1 to TRBJ2-1, with 8 bases lining up with TRBD1. Germline trimming cut 5 bases from V and 2 bases from J; bases unmatched to any gene: 13. The V gene's germline CDR1 is KGHDR and CDR2 SFDVKD. This CDR3 is built from 18 residues. The CDR3: CATSAQRGRGLPYNEQFF. In nucleotides, the CDR3 is TGTGCCACCAGTGCCCAAAGGGGCAGGGGGCTCCCCTACAATGAGCAGTTCTTC.

The rearrangement joins TRBV27 to TRBJ1-1; 10 nucleotides agree with TRBD1. J gave up 5 bases and V 3 bases, and 3 bases lay outside the gene matches. This CDR3 has 14 residues. The germline gives CDR1 MNHEY, CDR2 SMNVEV (reference sequence). CDR3 in DNA: TGTGCCAGCAGTTTCACGGGACAGGGGACTGAAGCTTTCTTT. Translating it yields CASSFTGQGTEAFF.

This clonotype was seen only a few times. V gene TRBV28 combines with J gene TRBJ1-6; D gene uncertain. V gave up 3 bases and J gave up 12 bases, with 12 bases separating them. Germline loops: CDR1 MDHEN, CDR2 SYDVKM. The CDR3 is 13 amino acids. The chain's CDR3 is CASSFPGPVPLHF. The DNA of the CDR3 is TGTGCCAGCAGTTTTCCCGGGCCCGTACCCCTCCACTTT.

This clonotype has ten or more counts. The chain links TRBV12-3 or TRBV12-4 to TRBJ2-1; TRBD2 is a possible D gene (5 bases). Trimming cost V 5 bases and J 5 bases, with 16 bases left between them. The CDR3 consists of 15 residues. CDR3 nucleotides: TGTGCCAGCAGTCGCCGGGAAGGAAGCCACAATGAGCAGTTCTTC. It is translated as CASSRREGSHNEQFF.

This clonotype was recorded a few times. V gene TRBV24-1 combines with J gene TRBJ2-2; 8 bases fit TRBD2. The CDR3 is 16 amino acids. The J segment lost 2 bases and the V segment lost 1 base, leaving 2 bases of the junction unmatched. Germline CDR1 is KGHDR and CDR2 is SFDVKD. The CDR3 DNA reads as TGTGCCACCAGTGATTTCACTAGCGGAAACACCGGGGAGCTGTTTTTT. The encoded protein is CATSDFTSGNTGELFF.

This clonotype was observed many times. The V call is TRBV3-1, the J call TRBJ1-1; D unclear. The germline V and J ends were trimmed by 0 bases and 2 bases, with 7 bases remaining between them. Germline V CDR1 and CDR2: LGHDT, YNNKEL (reference sequence). The CDR3 extends over 14 amino acids. CDR3 sequence: CASSQDFGNTEAFF. The CDR3 DNA follows: TGTGCCAGCAGCCAAGATTTCGGAAACACTGAAGCTTTCTTT. Combining the CDR3 with reference TRBV3-1 and TRBJ1-1 gives the whole variable domain DTAVSQTPKYLVTQMGNDKSIKCEQNLGHDTMYWYKQDSKKFLKIMFSYNNKELIINETVPNRFSPKSPDKAHLNLHINSLELGDSAVYFCASSQDFGNTEAFFGQGTRLTVV.

This clonotype came up many times. The V call is TRBV3-1, the J call TRBJ2-3; TRBD1 might be the D (6 bases). Looked up from germline, CDR1 is LGHDT and CDR2 is YNNKEL (reference sequence). With 3 bases removed from V and 1 base from J, the gap between germline ends came to 14 bases. CDR3 length equals 16 residues. The CDR3 is CASSHTGSRGTDTQYF. The CDR3 DNA reads as TGTGCCAGCAGCCACACAGGGTCGCGGGGCACAGATACGCAGTATTTT.

Many counts were recorded for this clonotype. The rearrangement links TRBV30 to TRBJ1-5; perhaps TRBD1 as D (6 bases). There are 14 residues in the CDR3. V lost 0 bases and J lost 6, with 12 bases in between. The germline CDR1 and CDR2 sequences are GTSNPN and SVGIG (reference sequence). CDR3 amino acids: CAWSVDSSGQPQHF. The CDR3 nucleotides are TGTGCCTGGAGTGTGGACAGCTCGGGTCAGCCCCAGCATTTT. The variable domain in full, completed from reference TRBV30 and TRBJ1-5, reads SQTIHQWPATLVQPVGSPLSLECTVEGTSNPNLYWYRQAAGRGLQLLFYSVGIGQISSEVPQNLSASRPQDRQFILSSKKLLLSDSGFYLCAWSVDSSGQPQHFGDGTRLSIL.

This clonotype was detected many times. CDR3 sequence: CASSFREKLFF. The CDR3, as DNA: TGTGCCAGCAGTTTCCGCGAAAAACTGTTTTTT. The chain couples TRBV12-3 or TRBV12-4 to TRBJ1-4; D is undetermined. This CDR3 spans 11 amino acids. The V end lost 3 bases, the J end lost 8 bases, and 4 bases lay between the germline ends.

This clonotype was counted ten times or more. The chain combines TRBV12-3 or TRBV12-4 with TRBJ2-1; D is ambiguous. The V end lost 3 bases, the J end lost 3 bases, and 9 bases lay between the germline ends. This CDR3 spans 14 amino acids. The CDR3 protein is CASSLDGRYNEQFF. The DNA of the CDR3 is TGTGCCAGCAGTTTGGACGGCCGCTACAATGAGCAGTTCTTC.

With respect to this clonotype: It may be a read error: a sequence one base away is much more abundant. The gene calls are TRBV5-1 and TRBJ1-2; D is uncertain. The CDR3 covers 14 residues. The germline V gene encodes CDR1 SGHRS and CDR2 YFSETQ. Here the CDR3 DNA reads TGCGGCAGCAGCTTGGCCGGAGGGTCCAGGGGCTACACCTTC. Its protein product is CGSSLAGGSRGYTF.

This clonotype showed up many times. The chain employs TRBV19 and TRBJ2-7; 8 nucleotides match TRBD1. CDR1 is LNHDA, CDR2 SQIVND, per germline (reference sequence). Unmatched junction bases numbered 10, after V lost 4 bases and J lost 5 bases. The CDR3 runs 15 residues. For the CDR3, the DNA is TGTGCCAGTAGTACCACAGGGGGAGTGGCCCACGAGCAGTACTTC. Amino acids: CASSTTGGVAHEQYF.

This clonotype was seen ten or more times. The rearrangement links TRBV12-3 or TRBV12-4 to TRBJ1-3, with D hard to call. The CDR3 has 13 amino acids. Trimming took 8 bases from V and 4 from J, leaving 12 bases between them. The CDR3 reads CASSERVGNTIYF. The CDR3 DNA reads TGTGCCAGCTCCGAGCGTGTGGGAAACACCATATATTTT.

The DNA for the CDR3 is TGCGCCAGCAGCTTGGGACAGGAACTCATGAACACTGAAGCTTTCTTT. Protein sequence: CASSLGQELMNTEAFF. The V call is TRBV5-1, the J call TRBJ1-1, with TRBD1 as a possible D gene (6 bases). This CDR3 spans 16 amino acids. From germline, CDR1 is SGHRS and CDR2 YFSETQ. Trimming stripped 0 bases from V and 0 bases from J, with 12 bases between.

The CDR3 DNA sequence: TGTGCCAGCAGCTTGTTGGGGACAGGGTACACCGGGGAGCTGTTTTTT. It encodes CASSLLGTGYTGELFF. The chain uses TRBV5-6 and TRBJ2-2; 9 bases are a match to TRBD1. Unmatched junction bases numbered 4, after V lost 1 base and J lost 3 bases. The CDR3 length is 16 residues. CDR1 is SGHDT, CDR2 YYEEEE, per germline. Complete variable domain (other parts from reference TRBV5-6 and TRBJ2-2): DAGVTQSPTHLIKTRGQQVTLRCSPKSGHDTVSWYQQALGQGPQFIFQYYEEEERQRGNFPDRFSGHQFPNYSSELNVNALLLGDSALYLCASSLLGTGYTGELFFGEGSRLTVL.

The gene calls are TRBV12-3 or TRBV12-4 and TRBJ2-3, with a weak D call TRBD2 (6 bases). There are 13 residues in the CDR3. V shed 6 bases and J shed 3 bases, with 10 bases lying between them. Here the CDR3 DNA reads TGTGCCAGCAGGTTAAGCGGGACAGATACGCAGTATTTT. It specifies CASRLSGTDTQYF.